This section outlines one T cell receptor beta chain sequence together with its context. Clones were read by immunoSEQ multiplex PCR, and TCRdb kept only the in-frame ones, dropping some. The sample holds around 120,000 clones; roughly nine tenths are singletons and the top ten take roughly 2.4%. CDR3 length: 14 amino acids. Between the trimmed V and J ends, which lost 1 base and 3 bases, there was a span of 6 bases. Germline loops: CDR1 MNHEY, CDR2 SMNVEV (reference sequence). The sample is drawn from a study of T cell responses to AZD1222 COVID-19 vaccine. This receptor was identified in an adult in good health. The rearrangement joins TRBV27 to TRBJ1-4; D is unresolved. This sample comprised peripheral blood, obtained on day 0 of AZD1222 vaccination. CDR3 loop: CASSLFGANEKLFF. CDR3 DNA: TGTGCCAGCAGTTTATTCGGGGCTAATGAAAAACTGTTTTTT.